This T cell receptor beta chain originates from a study of glioma-infiltrating T cells. Many counts were recorded for this clonotype. The CDR3 loop spans 13 amino acids. The V end lost 3 bases, the J end lost 6 bases, and 12 bases lay between the germline ends. CDR1 is MNHNS, CDR2 SASEGT, per germline. The iRepertoire nested amplicon-rescue multiplex PCR amplified TCR alpha and beta CDR3s from RNA. One-step reverse transcription and amplification started from around 100-400 ng of tissue mRNA or PBMC total RNA. TCRdb processed the multiplex PCR reads anew with MiXCR; each CDR3 protein has one entry. The sample has some 190,000 distinct CDR3 sequences, roughly 32% seen once.

Sequencing used glioma tissue, nonneoplastic brain tissue, or PBMCs (not recorded which). The TCR was taken from a human donor with low-grade glioma or glioblastoma, undergoing nonglioma brain surgery, or in good health (not recorded which). The V call is TRBV6-1, the J call TRBJ2-7; D assignment may be TRBD1 or TRBD2 (5 bases each). In DNA, the CDR3 is TGTGCCAGCAGTGAGACGGGACGGGGCGAGCAGTACTTC. It specifies CASSETGRGEQYF.